This note documents a single T cell receptor (beta chain) sequence. No antigen is known for it. CDR3 length: 13 residues. Trimming shortened V by 3 bases and J by 4 bases, and 11 bases separated the two germline ends. CDR1 and CDR2 (germline): SGHNT, YYREEE (reference sequence). The time point was: pretreatment peripheral blood. The study collected 1 to 8 samples per patient, pretreatment and on-treatment. The record originates from a study of PD-L1 blockade in urothelial cancer. Whole-study context: Between 0 and 3 chemotherapy regimens preceded treatment for each patient. Study-wide results and caveats: Pretreatment TCR clonality in blood under the median foretold superior survival.

Spiked synthetic TCR analogs estimated absolute template abundance per PCR. This table comes from immunoSEQ multiplex PCR, and its TCRdb copy is limited to in-frame clones, with some not included. The sample has some 71,000 clones; around 87% are singletons. The chain joins TRBV5-4 to TRBJ2-7, with D maybe TRBD2 (6 bases). The source was PBMCs, collected around atezolizumab (anti-PD-L1) treatment. The sequence derives from a man between 60 and 70 years old with urothelial cancer. CDR3 sequence: CASSYRGNYEQYF. In DNA, the CDR3 is TGTGCCAGCAGCTACCGCGGGAATTACGAGCAGTACTTC.